This entry lists 18 T cell receptor beta chains sequenced from one sample in a study of shared clonotypes between healthy human individuals. Selected positively for CCR7 and CD45RO-negative, naive CD8 cells excluded terminally differentiated effector memory CD45RA+ cells. Sequenced by immunoSEQ multiplex PCR; TCRdb stores in-frame clones only, minus some. The repertoire has 800,000 to 950,000 clones, roughly 96% of them found once; the top ten carry under 0.25%. Sequencing input: naive CD8+ T cells sorted from blood. All receptors come from a man younger than 40 in good health.

The V and J genes are TRBV7-9 and TRBJ2-1; 10 nucleotides agree with TRBD2. Germline V gene sequence: CDR1 SEHNR, CDR2 FQNEAQ (reference sequence). With 5 bases clipped from V and 7 bases from J, the junction kept 5 bases outside the gene matches. This CDR3 spans 14 amino acids. This CDR3 reads CASSPGTSENEQFF. CDR3 nucleotides: TGTGCCAGCAGCCCCGGGACTAGCGAAAATGAGCAGTTCTTC.

This rearrangement joins TRBV7-9 to TRBJ2-1, with a tentative D call TRBD2 (6 bases). V was clipped by 3 bases and J by 8 bases, with 23 bases between them. This CDR3 has 17 amino acids. Per the germline V gene, CDR1 is SEHNR and CDR2 is FQNEAQ (reference sequence). Here the CDR3 DNA reads TGTGCCAGCAGCTTGTCCTCCGGGAGTTGGGGAGAGGATGAGCAGTTCTTC. Its translation is CASSLSSGSWGEDEQFF.

This chain links TRBV10-3 with TRBJ2-5; TRBD1 might be the D (5 bases). V dropped 0 bases and J dropped 4 bases, with 12 bases sitting between them. In germline, CDR1 is ENHRY, CDR2 SYGVKD. This CDR3 contains 15 residues. CDR3 region: CAISESTTATETQYF. The CDR3 DNA is TGTGCCATCAGTGAGTCGACGACAGCCACAGAGACCCAGTACTTC.

The gene calls are TRBV29-1 and TRBJ1-2; D is unclear. The CDR3 is 15 residues long. Looked up from germline, CDR1 is SQVTM and CDR2 is ANQGSEA. Trimming removed 5 bases at V and 0 bases at J, with 16 bases between. CDR3 residues: CSVLPLTDSNYGYTF. The CDR3 DNA sequence: TGCAGCGTTCTTCCCTTAACAGACTCTAACTATGGCTACACCTTC.

The chain employs TRBV30 and TRBJ1-5; 10 nucleotides line up with TRBD1. CDR3 length: 14 amino acids. J was trimmed by 5 bases and V by 2 bases; bases with no gene match: 3. Germline loops: CDR1 GTSNPN, CDR2 SVGIG (reference sequence). CDR3 nucleotide sequence: TGTGCCTGGAGTACCGGGACAGGGGATCAGCCCCAGCATTTT. Protein product: CAWSTGTGDQPQHF. Together with reference TRBV30 and TRBJ1-5, the CDR3 gives the full variable domain: SQTIHQWPATLVQPVGSPLSLECTVEGTSNPNLYWYRQAAGRGLQLLFYSVGIGQISSEVPQNLSASRPQDRQFILSSKKLLLSDSGFYLCAWSTGTGDQPQHFGDGTRLSIL.

The chain carries TRBV15 and TRBJ2-7; 16 bases map to TRBD2. Per the germline V gene, CDR1 is LNHNV and CDR2 is YYDKDF (reference sequence). J lost 2 bases, V lost 3 bases, and 1 base had no gene match. The CDR3 is 16 residues long. CDR3 nucleotides: TGTGCCACCAGCAGGGGACTAGCGGGAGGGGCCTACGAGCAGTACTTC. Residues: CATSRGLAGGAYEQYF.

The genes are TRBV5-6 and TRBJ2-5; no reliable D call. The germline V and J ends were trimmed by 5 bases and 5 bases, with 10 bases remaining between them. From germline, CDR1 is SGHDT and CDR2 YYEEEE. CDR3 length: 12 amino acids. In nucleotides, the CDR3 is TGTGCCAGCAGGCGCAGGCTGGAGACCCAGTACTTC. This encodes CASRRRLETQYF.

The rearrangement joins TRBV28 to TRBJ2-7; 7 bases line up with TRBD2. V gave up 6 bases and J gave up 3 bases; unmatched junction bases: 8. Germline CDR1 is MDHEN and CDR2 is SYDVKM. There are 14 residues in the CDR3. The DNA of the CDR3 is TGTGCCAGCAGAAAGGGACTAACATTCTACGAGCAGTACTTC. Its protein is CASRKGLTFYEQYF.

The J gene is TRBJ2-7, the V gene TRBV2, with TRBD2 matching over 10 bases. The length of the CDR3 is 15 residues. The V gene's germline CDR1 is SNHLY and CDR2 FYNNEI. Trimming removed 4 bases from V and 7 bases from J; junction bases left unmatched: 10. The CDR3 is CASSAFLAGVGEQYF. CDR3 sequence (DNA): TGTGCCAGCAGTGCTTTTCTAGCGGGAGTGGGGGAGCAGTACTTC. Combining the CDR3 with reference TRBV2 and TRBJ2-7 gives the whole variable domain EPEVTQTPSHQVTQMGQEVILRCVPISNHLYFYWYRQILGQKVEFLVSFYNNEISEKSEIFDDQFSVERPDGSNFTLKIRSTKLEDSAMYFCASSAFLAGVGEQYFGPGTRLTVT.

This chain connects TRBV7-3 to TRBJ2-1; 12 nucleotides align to TRBD2. V trimming: 6 bases; J trimming: 1 base; junction bases outside the gene matches: 4. The germline CDR1 and CDR2 sequences are SGHTA and FQGTGA. This CDR3 contains 16 residues. CDR3 in DNA: TGTGCCAGCAGTTTAGGGACTAGCGGGTCCTACAATGAGCAGTTCTTC. Protein: CASSLGTSGSYNEQFF.

The rearrangement links TRBV2 to TRBJ2-5, with D possibly matching TRBD2 (5 bases). Deletions cut 2 bases from V and 0 bases from J, with 10 bases between. The CDR3 totals 15 residues. Looked up from germline, CDR1 is SNHLY and CDR2 is FYNNEI. This CDR3 is CASSEFGSDQETQYF. CDR3 in DNA: TGTGCCAGCAGTGAATTTGGTAGCGACCAAGAGACCCAGTACTTC.

This chain joins TRBV5-1 and TRBJ1-5, with 7 nucleotides matching TRBD1. V lost 0 bases to trimming and J lost 6 bases; unmatched junction nucleotides: 3. The CDR3 totals 14 residues. Germline CDR1 SGHRS, CDR2 YFSETQ. The CDR3 here is CASSLGQGVQPQHF. The CDR3 nucleotides read TGCGCCAGCAGCTTGGGGCAGGGGGTTCAGCCCCAGCATTTT.

V usage is TRBV4-1 and J usage is TRBJ2-1; D may be TRBD2 (6 bases). The CDR3 covers 15 residues. Germline CDR1 is MGHRA and CDR2 is YSYEKL. Trimming stripped 5 bases from V and 3 bases from J, with 14 bases between. The CDR3 spells CASSVRRDGYNEQFF. The CDR3 nucleotides are TGCGCCAGCAGCGTTAGGCGGGATGGCTACAATGAGCAGTTCTTC.

J is TRBJ2-1 and V is TRBV9; D may be TRBD2 (5 bases). CDR3 length equals 14 residues. CDR1 is SGDLS and CDR2 is YYNGEE in the germline V gene. The V end lost 3 bases, the J end lost 3 bases, and 10 bases lay between the germline ends. CDR3 bases: TGTGCCAGCAGCGGACGGACTGTCTACAATGAGCAGTTCTTC. As protein: CASSGRTVYNEQFF.

V is TRBV7-9 and J is TRBJ1-4, with D tentatively TRBD1 (5 bases). Between the trimmed V and J ends, which lost 3 bases and 8 bases, there was a span of 13 bases. The CDR3 runs to 14 residues. Germline CDR1 and CDR2: SEHNR and FQNEAQ (reference sequence). DNA of the CDR3: TGTGCCAGCAGCTTGAACAGGCAAAAGGAAAAACTGTTTTTT. Translation gives CASSLNRQKEKLFF.

The chain links TRBV28 to TRBJ2-6; 8 positions agree with TRBD1. V was pared by 6 bases and J by 2 bases, with 9 bases of the junction left unmatched. CDR1 is MDHEN, CDR2 SYDVKM, per germline. This CDR3 region has 17 residues. The CDR3 bases are TGTGCCAGCAGCCAGACAGGGGTAGGGCCTGGGGCCAACGTCCTGACTTTC. Residues: CASSQTGVGPGANVLTF.

The chain couples TRBV2 to TRBJ2-1, with no clear D. The CDR3 sequence is 14 residues long. Germline CDR1 SNHLY, CDR2 FYNNEI. V was clipped by 8 bases and J by 0 bases, with 11 bases between them. CDR3 sequence reads: CASLPRSSYNEQFF. CDR3 DNA sequence: TGTGCCAGCCTCCCTAGGAGCTCCTACAATGAGCAGTTCTTC.

The chain is built from TRBV19 and TRBJ2-3; 13 bases match TRBD2. There are 17 residues in the CDR3. V lost 3 bases, J lost 4 bases, and 7 bases stayed unmatched. Germline CDR1 LNHDA, CDR2 SQIVND (reference sequence). DNA for the CDR3: TGTGCCAGTAGTATCACTAGCGGGAGGGCCGGCGCAGATACGCAGTATTTT. Protein product: CASSITSGRAGADTQYF.